This record concerns one T cell receptor (beta chain) sequence. The antigen remains undetermined. This sample was included in a study of vaccination and CD4 T cells after COVID-19. Researchers used the Oncomine TCR Beta short-read assay to sequence DNA from cultured CD4+ T cells. One entry per CDR3 protein results from TCRdb running MiXCR on the PCR reads. This sample has about 25,000 distinct CDR3 sequences, with more than 25% found just once. The sample's time point: late sampling 161 to 241 days after vaccination in a few convalescent patients. Treatment of the sample: roughly 11-day PBMC culture with coronavirus spike peptide pools or control peptides (ViraFEST assay). Per germline, CDR1 SGHTA and CDR2 FQGNSA. Trimming removed 5 bases from V and 3 bases from J, with 11 bases in between. The CDR3 length is 14 residues.

This specimen consisted of CD4+ T cells from blood, cultured in vitro, obtained about 7 months after SARS-CoV-2 vaccination. The V call is TRBV7-2, the J call TRBJ1-5; D gene ambiguous. This clonotype was sampled from a human donor who had recovered from COVID-19. CDR3 sequence: CASSPGPNNQPQHF. The CDR3 DNA reads TGTGCCAGCAGCCCCGGACCGAACAATCAGCCCCAGCATTTT. Supplemented by reference TRBV7-2 and TRBJ1-5, the full variable domain reads GAGVSQSPSNKVTEKGKDVELRCDPISGHTALYWYRQSLGQGLEFLIYFQGNSAPDKSGLPSDRFSAERTGGSVSTLTIQRTQQEDSAVYLCASSPGPNNQPQHFGDGTRLSIL.